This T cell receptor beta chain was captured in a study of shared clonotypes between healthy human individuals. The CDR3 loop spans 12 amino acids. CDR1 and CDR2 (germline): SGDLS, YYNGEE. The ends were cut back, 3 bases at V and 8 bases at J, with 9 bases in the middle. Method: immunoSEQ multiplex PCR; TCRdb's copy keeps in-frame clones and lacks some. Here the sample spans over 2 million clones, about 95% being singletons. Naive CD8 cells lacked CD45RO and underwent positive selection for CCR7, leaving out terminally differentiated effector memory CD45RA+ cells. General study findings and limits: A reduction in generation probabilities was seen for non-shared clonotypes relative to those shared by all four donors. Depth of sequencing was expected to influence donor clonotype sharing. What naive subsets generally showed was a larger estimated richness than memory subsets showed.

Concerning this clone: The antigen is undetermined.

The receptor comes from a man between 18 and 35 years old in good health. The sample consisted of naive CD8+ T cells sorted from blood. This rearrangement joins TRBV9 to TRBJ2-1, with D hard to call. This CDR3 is CASSALSDEQFF. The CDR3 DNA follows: TGTGCCAGCAGCGCCTTAAGTGATGAGCAGTTCTTC.